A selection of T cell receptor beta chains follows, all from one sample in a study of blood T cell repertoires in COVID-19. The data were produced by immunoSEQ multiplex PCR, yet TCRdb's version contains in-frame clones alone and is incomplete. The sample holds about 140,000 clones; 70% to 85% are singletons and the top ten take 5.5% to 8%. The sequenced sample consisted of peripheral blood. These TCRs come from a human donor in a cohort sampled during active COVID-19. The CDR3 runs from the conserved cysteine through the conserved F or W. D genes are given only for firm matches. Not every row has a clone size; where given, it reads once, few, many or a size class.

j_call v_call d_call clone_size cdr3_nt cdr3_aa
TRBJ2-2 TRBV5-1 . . TGCGCCAGCAGCTTGGCCACCACAGCCTTTCAGAACACCGGGGAGCTGTTTTTT CASSLATTAFQNTGELFF
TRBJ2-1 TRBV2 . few TGTGCCAGCAACCACTATTTTCCTAATGAGCAGTTCTTC CASNHYFPNEQFF
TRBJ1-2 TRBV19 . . TGTGCCAGTAGTATAGAGCCAGGGCGAGCTGGCTACACCTTC CASSIEPGRAGYTF
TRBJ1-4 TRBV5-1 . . TGCGCCAGCAGCTTGGTCGGGGGGCGTAATGAAAAACTGTTTTTT CASSLVGGRNEKLFF
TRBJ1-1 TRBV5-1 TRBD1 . TGCGCCAGCAGCTGGGGATACACAGGGGGCGGCACTGAAGCTTTCTTT CASSWGYTGGGTEAFF
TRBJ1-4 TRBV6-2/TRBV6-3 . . TGTGCCAGCAGTTTGACAGATAGTGGGAAACTGTTTTTT CASSLTDSGKLFF
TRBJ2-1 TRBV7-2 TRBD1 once TGTGCCAGCAGCCCCCTGAGGGGACAGGGGCGGGATGAGCAGTTCTTC CASSPLRGQGRDEQFF
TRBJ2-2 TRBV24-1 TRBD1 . TGTGCCACCAGTGAGACTAAGGACAGGGGTCCGTCCGGGGAGCTGTTTTTT CATSETKDRGPSGELFF
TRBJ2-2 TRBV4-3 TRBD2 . TGCGCCAGCAGCCCCCGCGGGGGGGCAAACACCGGGGAGCTGTTTTTT CASSPRGGANTGELFF
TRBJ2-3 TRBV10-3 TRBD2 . TGTGCCATCACCGCGAGGGGACTAGGCACAGATACGCAGTATTTT CAITARGLGTDTQYF
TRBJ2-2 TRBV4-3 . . TGCGCCAGCAGCCAAGATCAGGGAATCGGGGAGCTGTTTTTT CASSQDQGIGELFF
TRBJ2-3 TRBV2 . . TGTGCCAGCAGCGGCCTAGCGCAGTATTTT CASSGLAQYF
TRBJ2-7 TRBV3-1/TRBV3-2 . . TGTGCCAGCCGGGACTCTTCCTACGAGCAGTACTTC CASRDSSYEQYF
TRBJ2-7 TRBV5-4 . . TGTGCCAGCAGCCCTTTGCAGGCGGGTATCTACGAGCAGTACTTC CASSPLQAGIYEQYF
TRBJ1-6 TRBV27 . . TGTGCCAGCAGTTTATCGAACCAGGGGTCACCCCTCCACTTT CASSLSNQGSPLHF
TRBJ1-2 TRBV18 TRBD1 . TGTGCCAGCTCACCTGGGACAGGGGCCCTCCGGAACTATGGCTACACCTTC CASSPGTGALRNYGYTF
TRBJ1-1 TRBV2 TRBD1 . TGTGCCAGCACGGCGAAGGGGGCGAACACTGAAGCTTTCTTT CASTAKGANTEAFF
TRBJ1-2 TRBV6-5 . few TGTGCCAGCGGACAGCTGAGTGGCTACACCTTC CASGQLSGYTF
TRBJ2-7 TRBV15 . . TGTGCCACCAGCAGCGGCGGCAACCTCAGGGGTCGCTCCTACGAGCAGTACTTC CATSSGGNLRGRSYEQYF
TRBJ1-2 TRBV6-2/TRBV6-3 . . TGTGCCAGCAGTCGCCCGACAGTGAGGGGCTACACCTTC CASSRPTVRGYTF
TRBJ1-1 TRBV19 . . TGTGCCAGTAGTATAGTTGCGAGTCGAGCTTTCTTT CASSIVASRAFF
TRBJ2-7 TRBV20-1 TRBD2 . TGCAGTGCTAGTAGGGTAGCGGGGACTGACGAGCAGTACTTC CSASRVAGTDEQYF
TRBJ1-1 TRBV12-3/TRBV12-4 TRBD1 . TGTGCCAGCCTAAGACAGGGGAACACTGAAGCTTTCTTT CASLRQGNTEAFF
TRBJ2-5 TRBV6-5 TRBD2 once TGTGCCAGCAGTTCATGGCGGGGGGCTCAAGAGACCCAGTACTTC CASSSWRGAQETQYF
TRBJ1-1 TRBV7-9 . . TGTGCCAGCAGCTACCGACAGAACGATGAAGCTTTCTTT CASSYRQNDEAFF
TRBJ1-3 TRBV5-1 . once TGCGCCAGCAGCTTCCCGGGTGGAAACACCATATATTTT CASSFPGGNTIYF
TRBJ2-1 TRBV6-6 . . TGTGCCAGCAGTTACTCGATGGGGGGGGGCATTGATGAGCAGTTCTTC CASSYSMGGGIDEQFF
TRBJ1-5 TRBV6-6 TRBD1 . TGTGCCAGCAGTCGCGCCCACAGGGGGCGCGTATCTGGCAATCAGCCCCAGCATTTT CASSRAHRGRVSGNQPQHF
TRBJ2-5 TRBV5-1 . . TGCGCCAGCAGCTTGAGTGCACAGACCCAAGAGACCCAGTACTTC CASSLSAQTQETQYF
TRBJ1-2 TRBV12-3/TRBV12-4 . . TGTGCCAGCAGTTTTGGGAGGGGTGGCTACACCTTC CASSFGRGGYTF
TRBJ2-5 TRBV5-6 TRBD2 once TGTGCCAGCAGCTTGCTAGAGGAACTAGCGGGGTCGGAGACCCAGTACTTC CASSLLEELAGSETQYF
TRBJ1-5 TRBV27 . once TGTGCCAGCAGCCCAGTTGATCAGCCCCAGCATTTT CASSPVDQPQHF
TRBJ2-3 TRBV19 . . TGTGCCAGTACCCCCGGGGAGGGGGTGGCAGATACGCAGTATTTT CASTPGEGVADTQYF
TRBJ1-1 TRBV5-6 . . TGTGCCAGCAGCATGACAGGAGCCTACACTGAAGCTTTCTTT CASSMTGAYTEAFF
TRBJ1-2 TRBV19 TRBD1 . TGTGCCAGTAGTACAGGACAGGGGTATGGCTACACCTTC CASSTGQGYGYTF
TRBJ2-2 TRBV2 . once TGTGCCAGCAGTTGGACAGATGACACCGGGGAGCTGTTTTTT CASSWTDDTGELFF
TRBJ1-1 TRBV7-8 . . TGTGCCAGCAGCTTAGGGAGAAGGGGCACTGAAGCTTTCTTT CASSLGRRGTEAFF
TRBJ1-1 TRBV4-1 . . TGCGCCAGCAGCCCCAGCCAGTTGAGGGCGCCGGACACTGAAGCTTTCTTT CASSPSQLRAPDTEAFF
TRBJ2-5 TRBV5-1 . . TGCGCCAGCAGCGAACCGGTTGAAGAGACCCAGTACTTC CASSEPVEETQYF
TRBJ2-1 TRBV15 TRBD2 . TGTGCCACCAGCAGAGTGGCGGGGGGCCTCTACAATGAGCAGTTCTTC CATSRVAGGLYNEQFF
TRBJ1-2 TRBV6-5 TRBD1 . TGTGCCAGCAGTTATTTACAGGGGACTGGTGGCTACACCTTC CASSYLQGTGGYTF
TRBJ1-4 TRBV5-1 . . TGCGCCAGCAGCTCCATTGGCGGGACTGGAGGAGAAAAACTGTTTTTT CASSSIGGTGGEKLFF
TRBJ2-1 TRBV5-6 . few TGTGCCAGCAGCTTTCGTACCCTGAGCTCCTACAATGAGCAGTTCTTC CASSFRTLSSYNEQFF
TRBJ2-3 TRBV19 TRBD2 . TGTGCCAGTAGTATTCCGGGACTAGCGGGCGGCACAGATACGCAGTATTTT CASSIPGLAGGTDTQYF
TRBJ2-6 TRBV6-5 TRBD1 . TGTGCCAGCAGTTACCAGACAGGGGCCGGGGCCAACGTCCTGACTTTC CASSYQTGAGANVLTF
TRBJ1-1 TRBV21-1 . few TGTGCCAGCAGCAAGAGGACAGTGAACACTGAAGCTTTCTTT CASSKRTVNTEAFF
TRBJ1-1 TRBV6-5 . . TGTGCCAGCAGTAAAACCCCCGGGAGTGAAGCTTTCTTT CASSKTPGSEAFF
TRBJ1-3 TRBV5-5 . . TGTGCCAGCAGCTTGGACCTCGCTATCCGATACTCTGGAAACACCATATATTTT CASSLDLAIRYSGNTIYF
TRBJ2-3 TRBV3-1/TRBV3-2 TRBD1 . TGTGCCAGCAGCCCCGGGGACAGGGGGAAAGATACGCAGTATTTT CASSPGDRGKDTQYF
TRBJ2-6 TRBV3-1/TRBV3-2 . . TGTGCCAGCAGCCATGGGACAACTGGGGCCAACGTCCTGACTTTC CASSHGTTGANVLTF
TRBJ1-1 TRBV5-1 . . TGCGCCAGCAGCTTGGGCAGACGGGACATATACATGAACACTGAAGCTTTCTTT CASSLGRRDIYMNTEAFF
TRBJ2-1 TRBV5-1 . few TGCGCCAGCAGCTTGGAGCCCAGCGTACAATACAATGAGCAGTTCTTC CASSLEPSVQYNEQFF
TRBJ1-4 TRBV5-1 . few TGCGCCAGCAGCTTCCCCCGGGATTCGGGGAATGAAAAACTGTTTTTT CASSFPRDSGNEKLFF
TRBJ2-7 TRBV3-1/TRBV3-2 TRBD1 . TGTGCCAGCAGCCAAGTTTCAAGGACAGGGGAGTATGGAGAGCAGTACTTC CASSQVSRTGEYGEQYF